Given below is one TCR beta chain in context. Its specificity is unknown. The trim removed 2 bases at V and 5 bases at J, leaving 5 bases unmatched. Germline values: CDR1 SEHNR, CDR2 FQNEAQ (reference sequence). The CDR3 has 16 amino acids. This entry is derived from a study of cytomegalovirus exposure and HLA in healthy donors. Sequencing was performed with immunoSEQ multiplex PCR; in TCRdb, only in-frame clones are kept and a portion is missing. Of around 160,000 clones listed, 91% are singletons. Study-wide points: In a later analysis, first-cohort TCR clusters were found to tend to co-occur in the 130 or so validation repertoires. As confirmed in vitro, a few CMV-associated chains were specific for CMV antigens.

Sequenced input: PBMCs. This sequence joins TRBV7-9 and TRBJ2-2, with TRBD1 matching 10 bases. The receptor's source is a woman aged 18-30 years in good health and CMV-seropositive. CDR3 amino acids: CASSLKPGQGTGELFF. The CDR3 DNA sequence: TGTGCCAGCAGCTTAAAACCGGGACAGGGGACCGGGGAGCTGTTTTTT.